The 31 T cell receptor beta chains below come from one sample, sequenced in a study of blood T cell repertoires in COVID-19. Generated by immunoSEQ multiplex PCR, the TCRdb table keeps only in-frame clones and is missing some. Among some 120,000 clones, around nine tenths were seen once, and the ten largest hold approximately 1.9%. The specimen sequenced was peripheral blood. All receptors derive from a human donor with active COVID-19. The donor label of this sample is uncertain.

CDR3 DNA sequence: TGTGCCAGCAGTTACGGCCCCCTTACACCCCCTGAAGCTTTCTTT. Its protein product is CASSYGPLTPPEAFF. The gene calls are TRBV6-5 and TRBJ1-1; D is unresolved. CDR1 is MNHEY and CDR2 is SVGAGI in the germline V gene. This CDR3 has 15 amino acids. Trimming pared 2 bases from V and 6 bases from J, leaving 16 bases between.

The chain carries TRBV19 and TRBJ2-2; possibly TRBD1 for D (6 bases). CDR3 size: 16 residues. Trimming removed 5 bases at V and 0 bases at J, with 13 bases between. From germline, CDR1 is LNHDA and CDR2 SQIVND (reference sequence). CDR3 in amino acids: CASSYLGAANTGELFF. CDR3 DNA: TGTGCCAGTAGTTATCTGGGGGCCGCGAACACCGGGGAGCTGTTTTTT.

This clone was seen just once. V and J are TRBV5-6 and TRBJ1-4; 10 nucleotides align to TRBD1. V lost 2 bases to trimming and J lost 10 bases; unmatched junction nucleotides: 5. Germline V gene data show CDR1 as SGHDT and CDR2 as YYEEEE. The CDR3 totals 14 residues. The CDR3 loop reads CASSFRQGATKLFF. Written as DNA, the CDR3 is TGTGCCAGCAGCTTTCGACAGGGGGCCACAAAACTGTTTTTT.

The chain employs TRBV7-2 and TRBJ1-2; 9 bases agree with TRBD1. The CDR3 has 14 residues. V gave up 6 bases and J gave up 7 bases; unmatched junction bases: 9. Per germline, CDR1 SGHTA and CDR2 FQGNSA. The DNA for the CDR3 is TGTGCCAGCAGTCTACAGGGGGCAGGTGGTGGCTACACCTTC. It is translated as CASSLQGAGGGYTF.

This rearrangement joins TRBV18 to TRBJ2-3; D perhaps matches TRBD2 (5 bases). CDR1 is KGHSH, CDR2 LQKENI, per germline. V lost 1 base to trimming and J lost 3 bases, with 8 bases between them. This CDR3 has 14 residues. The CDR3 DNA follows: TGTGCCAGCTCACCACAGGACTCAACAGATACGCAGTATTTT. Translated, it gives CASSPQDSTDTQYF.

This chain uses TRBV6-5 with TRBJ1-3, with D hard to call. The length of the CDR3 is 15 residues. CDR1 MNHEY and CDR2 SVGAGI come from the germline V gene. V was shortened by 6 bases and J by 2 bases, with 14 bases between the two germline ends. Here the CDR3 DNA reads TGTGCCAGCAGAGCGGACGCATTTCCTGGAAACACCATATATTTT. The encoded protein is CASRADAFPGNTIYF.

DNA for the CDR3: TGTGCCAGCAGCGGTCCCGGGACAGGGAACAATGAGCAGTTCTTC. Protein: CASSGPGTGNNEQFF. The chain employs TRBV9 and TRBJ2-1; 9 bases are a match to TRBD1. The CDR3 spans 15 residues. Germline V gene data show CDR1 as SGDLS and CDR2 as YYNGEE. The V segment lost 3 bases and the J segment 5 bases; nucleotides outside the gene matches: 6.

The CDR3 spells CASNDRGREEKLFF. Written as DNA, the CDR3 is TGTGCCAGTAACGACAGGGGGCGCGAAGAAAAACTGTTTTTT. The V call is TRBV19, the J call TRBJ1-4, with 10 positions matching TRBD1. Germline V gene sequence: CDR1 LNHDA, CDR2 SQIVND (reference sequence). The CDR3 consists of 14 residues. V gave up 7 bases and J gave up 8 bases; unmatched junction bases: 7.

This clone was seen once. The V call is TRBV7-9, the J call TRBJ1-6, with a weak D call TRBD1 (5 bases). V was shortened by 4 bases and J by 10 bases, with 14 bases between the two germline ends. CDR1 is SEHNR and CDR2 is FQNEAQ in the germline V gene (reference sequence). The CDR3 sequence is 14 residues long. CDR3 sequence reads: CASSSKGVASPLHF. CDR3 DNA: TGTGCCAGCAGCTCTAAAGGGGTCGCGTCACCCCTCCACTTT.

This clone has only a few counts. The chain couples TRBV6-2 or TRBV6-3 to TRBJ1-4; 9 bases match TRBD1. The J segment lost 5 bases and the V segment lost 5 bases, leaving 6 bases of the junction unmatched. The CDR3 contains 15 residues. The germline CDR1 and CDR2 sequences are MNHEY and SVGEGT. CDR3 in DNA: TGTGCCAGCAGTCTCTCAGGGACAGGGAATGAAAAACTGTTTTTT. As protein: CASSLSGTGNEKLFF.

The V gene is TRBV7-9, the J gene TRBJ2-1, with D maybe TRBD2 (5 bases). Germline CDR1 SEHNR, CDR2 FQNEAQ (reference sequence). This CDR3 has 15 residues. V dropped 6 bases and J dropped 4 bases, with 16 bases sitting between them. The CDR3 DNA follows: TGTGCCAGCAGTCAAGGCAGCGGTCAATACAATGAGCAGTTCTTC. It specifies CASSQGSGQYNEQFF.

The rearrangement links TRBV27 to TRBJ2-3; possibly TRBD2 for D (6 bases). The CDR3 has 14 residues. V shed 2 bases and J shed 3 bases, with 9 bases lying between them. Germline loops: CDR1 MNHEY, CDR2 SMNVEV (reference sequence). CDR3 amino acids: CASSLKGGTDTQYF. The CDR3 DNA is TGTGCCAGCAGTTTAAAGGGAGGAACAGATACGCAGTATTTT.

The DNA for the CDR3 is TGTGCCAGCAACGGACAGAAAAGCAATCAGCCCCAGCATTTT. It translates to CASNGQKSNQPQHF. The chain has TRBV2 and TRBJ1-5; maybe TRBD1 (6 bases). Germline CDR1 is SNHLY and CDR2 is FYNNEI. Between the trimmed V and J ends, which lost 7 bases and 1 base, there was a span of 11 bases. CDR3 length: 14 amino acids.

The chain carries TRBV15 and TRBJ2-6; D unresolved. Germline values: CDR1 LNHNV, CDR2 YYDKDF (reference sequence). Trimming left V 7 bases short and J 0 bases short, with 10 bases between. This CDR3 spans 15 amino acids. The CDR3 region is CATTSPGSGANVLTF. The DNA for the CDR3 is TGTGCCACCACTAGTCCCGGCTCTGGGGCCAACGTCCTGACTTTC.

This sequence joins TRBV9 and TRBJ1-4, with 7 positions matching TRBD1. The CDR3 has 16 amino acids. V shed 3 bases and J 3 bases; nucleotides not matched to a gene: 8. Germline lookup yields CDR1 SGDLS and CDR2 YYNGEE. The CDR3 reads CASSDRQGGSNEKLFF. In nucleotides, the CDR3 is TGTGCCAGCAGCGACCGACAGGGAGGTTCTAATGAAAAACTGTTTTTT.

The chain recombines TRBV6-2 or TRBV6-3 with TRBJ2-1, with 7 positions matching TRBD2. Germline CDR1 MNHEY, CDR2 SVGEGT. The CDR3 is made up of 14 amino acids. Trimming removed 4 bases from V and 4 bases from J; junction bases left unmatched: 4. CDR3 amino acids: CASSWGGGYNEQFF. CDR3 bases: TGTGCCAGCAGTTGGGGGGGAGGGTACAATGAGCAGTTCTTC.

Concerning this clone: The same CDR3 also results from other DNA sequences found in this sample. The V gene is TRBV9, the J gene TRBJ1-1; unclear D gene. Trimming took off 0 bases at V and 2 bases at J, with 8 bases between the two ends. This CDR3 comprises 14 residues. Germline V gene data show CDR1 as SGDLS and CDR2 as YYNGEE. CDR3 DNA sequence: TGTGCCAGCAGCGTAGTACCGGGAAACACTGAAGCTTTCTTT. This gives the protein CASSVVPGNTEAFF.

The J gene is TRBJ1-1, the V gene TRBV11-2; TRBD1 agrees at 7 bases. The ends lost 1 base at V and 4 bases at J; junction bases unmatched: 6. CDR3 size: 15 residues. Germline loops: CDR1 SGHAT, CDR2 FQNNGV. The CDR3 loop is CASSLAQGVGTEAFF. The CDR3 DNA reads as TGTGCCAGCAGCTTAGCCCAGGGGGTCGGCACTGAAGCTTTCTTT.

V and J are TRBV24-1 and TRBJ2-1, with 8 positions matching TRBD1. The CDR3 runs 15 residues. The V gene end was trimmed by 4 bases and the J gene end by 8 bases; junction bases not matched to a gene: 9. In germline, CDR1 is KGHDR, CDR2 SFDVKD. CDR3 DNA sequence: TGTGCCACCAGTGACGCCGGGACAGGATACCATGAGCAGTTCTTC. Amino acid sequence: CATSDAGTGYHEQFF.

The J gene is TRBJ1-4, the V gene TRBV5-1; 9 nucleotides align to TRBD1. Germline assignment: CDR1 SGHRS and CDR2 YFSETQ. V trimming: 3 bases; J trimming: 0 bases; junction bases outside the gene matches: 6. The CDR3 totals 17 residues. The CDR3 loop is CASSWGQGLPTNEKLFF. The CDR3 region has the DNA TGCGCCAGCAGCTGGGGACAGGGTCTCCCAACTAATGAAAAACTGTTTTTT.

The chain is built from TRBV24-1 and TRBJ1-5, with 7 bases lining up with TRBD1. The junction had 0 bases not matched to a gene; V was cut back by 4 bases and J by 7 bases. Per germline, CDR1 KGHDR and CDR2 SFDVKD. The CDR3 covers 12 residues. CDR3 sequence: CATSETGQPQHF. As DNA, the CDR3 is TGTGCCACCAGTGAGACAGGGCAGCCCCAGCATTTT.

V gene TRBV3-1 (or the pseudogene TRBV3-2) combines with J gene TRBJ2-3, with 9 bases aligning to TRBD2. Trimming cost V 2 bases and J 1 base; bases outside gene matches: 13. In germline, CDR1 is LGHDT, CDR2 YNNKEL (reference sequence). There are 19 residues in the CDR3. The CDR3 region is CASSQRRLAGAPRTDTQYF. CDR3 in DNA: TGTGCCAGCAGCCAACGTCGATTAGCGGGGGCCCCTCGCACAGATACGCAGTATTTT.

This clone was counted between two and nine times. The chain combines TRBV9 with TRBJ1-4; D unresolved. This CDR3 region has 15 residues. V was cut by 3 bases and J by 0 bases, with 9 bases left in between. Germline V lookup: CDR1 SGDLS, CDR2 YYNGEE. The CDR3 region has the DNA TGTGCCAGCAGCGCCGCAGGTGCAACTAATGAAAAACTGTTTTTT. Residues: CASSAAGATNEKLFF.

The genes are TRBV3-1 (or the pseudogene TRBV3-2) and TRBJ2-3; 9 bases line up with TRBD2. The germline V gene encodes CDR1 LGHDT and CDR2 YNNKEL (reference sequence). V lost 0 bases, J lost 2 bases, and 12 bases stayed unmatched. This CDR3 has 19 amino acids. The CDR3 region is CASSQDRLSGGFDTDTQYF. Written as DNA, the CDR3 is TGTGCCAGCAGCCAAGATCGCTTGAGCGGGGGGTTTGACACAGATACGCAGTATTTT.

This chain joins TRBV24-1 and TRBJ2-5; 7 nucleotides align to TRBD2. The CDR3 loop spans 16 amino acids. Germline CDR1 reads KGHDR; CDR2 reads SFDVKD. The junction had 11 bases not matched to a gene; V was cut back by 7 bases and J by 1 base. CDR3 protein: CATRPRFGGTQETQYF. CDR3 coding DNA: TGTGCCACCAGGCCCCGTTTCGGGGGGACCCAAGAGACCCAGTACTTC.

The V and J genes are TRBV6-6 and TRBJ1-1; TRBD1 matches at 7 bases. CDR1 is MNHNY, CDR2 SVGAGI, per germline (reference sequence). The length of the CDR3 is 11 residues. J lost 7 bases, V lost 8 bases, and 4 bases had no gene match. The CDR3 DNA sequence: TGTGCCAGCCGGGACAGCATTGAAGCTTTCTTT. Amino acids: CASRDSIEAFF.

V and J are TRBV2 and TRBJ2-6; D unresolved. V lost 6 bases and J 1 base, leaving 4 bases between the germline ends. The germline V gene has CDR1 SNHLY and CDR2 FYNNEI. The CDR3 has 13 residues. The CDR3 is CASSGSGANVLTF. Here the CDR3 DNA reads TGTGCCAGCAGCGGGTCTGGGGCCAACGTCCTGACTTTC.

DNA for the CDR3: TGTGCCAGCAGTCAGGCGGGGTCGAGCTCCTACGAGCAGTACTTC. Translation: CASSQAGSSSYEQYF. The chain has TRBV6-2 or TRBV6-3 and TRBJ2-7; D might be TRBD2 (6 bases). The CDR3 runs 15 residues. Trimming pared 5 bases from V and 0 bases from J, leaving 14 bases between. CDR1 and CDR2 from the germline V gene are MNHEY and SVGEGT.

The chain links TRBV4-1 to TRBJ2-7; TRBD2 might be the D (5 bases). The CDR3 is 14 residues long. Deletions cut 1 base from V and 3 bases from J, with 10 bases between. Per germline, CDR1 MGHRA and CDR2 YSYEKL. In nucleotides, the CDR3 is TGCGCCAGCAGCCAAGGGACTCGAGACTACGAGCAGTACTTC. It codes for CASSQGTRDYEQYF.

The V and J genes are TRBV7-2 and TRBJ2-2, with 9 nucleotides matching TRBD2. Germline V gene lookup returns CDR1 SGHTA and CDR2 FQGNSA. The CDR3 contains 16 residues. The J segment lost 6 bases and the V segment lost 5 bases, leaving 10 bases of the junction unmatched. The DNA of the CDR3 is TGTGCCAGCAGCGCCCGGGGGACTAGCTTCCCCGGGGAGCTGTTTTTT. This translates into CASSARGTSFPGELFF.

The chain has TRBV13 and TRBJ2-7; perhaps TRBD2 as D (6 bases). V shed 0 bases and J shed 5 bases, with 8 bases lying between them. Germline V gene lookup returns CDR1 PRHDT and CDR2 FYEKMQ (reference sequence). The CDR3 spans 13 residues. The chain's CDR3 is CASSLGLAHEQYF. The CDR3 coding sequence is TGTGCCAGCAGCTTAGGACTAGCCCACGAGCAGTACTTC.